This T cell receptor (beta chain) was profiled in a study of early T cells in non-severe SARS-CoV-2 infection. V was pared by 0 bases and J by 1 base, with 11 bases between. The CDR3 has 15 amino acids. Per germline, CDR1 DFQATT and CDR2 SNEGSKA (reference sequence). Individual cDNA molecules were tagged with unique molecular identifiers, the study reported. Each CDR3 protein gets one entry after TCRdb re-called the 5' RACE reads with MiXCR. This table holds 55,000 to 70,000 distinct CDR3 sequences, more than 9% found once. This receptor was taken from an adult who was a healthcare worker with PCR-confirmed SARS-CoV-2 infection or an uninfected control (not recorded which). Specimen: whole blood. The chain combines TRBV20-1 with TRBJ2-3, with no clear D. This CDR3 is CSARDRRSGTDTQYF. Written as DNA, the CDR3 is TGCAGTGCTAGAGATCGACGGTCAGGCACAGATACGCAGTATTTT.